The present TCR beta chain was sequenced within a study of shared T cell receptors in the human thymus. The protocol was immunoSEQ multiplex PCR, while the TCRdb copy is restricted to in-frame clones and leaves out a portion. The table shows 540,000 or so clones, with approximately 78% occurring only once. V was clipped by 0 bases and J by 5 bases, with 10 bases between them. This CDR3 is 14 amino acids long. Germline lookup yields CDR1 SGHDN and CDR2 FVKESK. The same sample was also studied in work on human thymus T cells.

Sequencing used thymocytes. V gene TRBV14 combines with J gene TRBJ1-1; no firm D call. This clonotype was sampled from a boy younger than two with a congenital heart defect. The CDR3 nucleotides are TGTGCCAGCAGCCAAGATCAGAGGGAGACTGAAGCTTTCTTT. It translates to CASSQDQRETEAFF.